This record looks at one T cell receptor beta chain sequence and its context. The antigen is not known. As every portion of the isolated RNA was reverse transcribed, the sequencing read expressed TCRB transcripts. For naive, central memory and regulatory T cell samples, reads averaged roughly 3.7 million. TCRdb's copy holds only in-frame clones and misses some; the assay was immunoSEQ multiplex PCR. The sample contains about 250,000 clones, 14% of which appear only once. Germline values: CDR1 SNHLY, CDR2 FYNNEI. CDR3 length equals 14 residues. J gave up 7 bases and V 7 bases, and 3 bases lay outside the gene matches. This specimen belongs to a study of beta chain features in type 1 diabetes. General study points: Shortening of TCRB CDR3s, moderate but significant, appeared in all four CD4+ subsets of Type 1 diabetes patients. These data did not resolve whether HLA type affects TCRB rearrangement.

Each of the sorted populations had a purity greater than 95%. The chain is built from TRBV2 and TRBJ2-1, with TRBD2 matching 14 bases. The sample consisted of naive CD4+ T cells from blood. This clonotype was sampled from a woman aged 40 to 50 in good health. CDR3 sequence (DNA): TGTGCCAGCAAGACTAGCGGGGGGGCGAATGAGCAGTTCTTC. Its translation is CASKTSGGANEQFF.